This TCR beta chain derives from a study of T cells in Graves' hyperthyroidism and ophthalmopathy. This clonotype was counted at least ten times. The TCR beta CDR3 regions underwent amplification using RNA transcripts as the source. HTBI primers drove first-round RT-PCR of the TCR CDR3. One entry per CDR3 protein, called by TCRdb with MiXCR from the multiplex PCR reads. This sample has hundreds of thousands of distinct CDR3 sequences, with 20% found just once. The clonotype originates from a man in his forties or fifties with Graves' ophthalmopathy. The sample taken for sequencing was blood.

The chain's CDR3 is CASSQATTGGTAFF. The CDR3 coding sequence is TGTGCCAGCAGCCAAGCCACGACAGGGGGGACAGCTTTCTTT. The chain links TRBV3-1 to TRBJ1-1; 9 nucleotides align to TRBD1. Germline loops: CDR1 LGHDT, CDR2 YNNKEL (reference sequence). V trimming: 1 base; J trimming: 10 bases; junction bases outside the gene matches: 7. The CDR3 length is 14 residues.